This TCR beta chain was found in a study of early T cells in non-severe SARS-CoV-2 infection. On the study more broadly: Sequencing was performed on bulk RNA from unsorted whole blood, leaving chains unpaired. Overall study results and limits: Comparison of clonotypes with VDJdb favored anti-spike CD8 responses while missing private and CD4 specificities.

Researchers attached unique molecular identifiers to individual cDNA molecules. TCRdb ran MiXCR on the 5' RACE reads and lists one entry per CDR3 protein. The sample holds tens of thousands of distinct CDR3 sequences, more than 9% seen once. As for this clonotype: Its antigen remains unidentified.

The CDR3 totals 13 residues. Germline assignment: CDR1 MNHNS and CDR2 SASEGT. Deletions cut 8 bases from V and 1 base from J, with 10 bases between. The sample comprised whole blood. J is TRBJ2-3 and V is TRBV6-1; D ambiguous. This TCR came from an adult who was a healthcare worker with PCR-confirmed SARS-CoV-2 infection or an uninfected control (not recorded which). The CDR3 spells CASDIGRTDTQYF. DNA of the CDR3: TGTGCCAGCGATATCGGCCGCACAGATACGCAGTATTTT.